This passage covers 2 T cell receptor beta chains from one sample sequenced in a study of T cell responses to AZD1222 COVID-19 vaccine. Data came from immunoSEQ multiplex PCR; TCRdb stores just in-frame clones and leaves some out. Of 150,000 to 200,000 clones in the sample, around 90% are singletons; the top ten hold more than 3.5%. The starting material was peripheral blood, obtained 28 days after the second dose of the MenACWY control vaccine. All receptors come from an adult who received the MenACWY meningococcal vaccine as a control.

The chain carries TRBV28 and TRBJ1-3, with D unresolved. Germline assignment: CDR1 MDHEN and CDR2 SYDVKM. The germline V and J ends were trimmed by 4 bases and 0 bases, with 13 bases remaining between them. This CDR3 is 16 amino acids long. CDR3 amino acids: CASSSGINSSGNTIYF. Here the CDR3 DNA reads TGTGCCAGCAGTTCCGGAATTAACAGCTCTGGAAACACCATATATTTT.

This rearrangement joins TRBV5-1 to TRBJ1-4; a possible D gene is TRBD1 (5 bases). Germline V gene sequence: CDR1 SGHRS, CDR2 YFSETQ. Trimming pared 4 bases from V and 0 bases from J, leaving 7 bases between. This CDR3 has 14 residues. The CDR3: CASSGTATNEKLFF. The DNA for the CDR3 is TGCGCCAGCAGCGGGACCGCAACTAATGAAAAACTGTTTTTT.